This T cell receptor (beta chain) was captured in a study of early T cells in non-severe SARS-CoV-2 infection. On the study more broadly: Bulk RNA from unsorted whole blood was sequenced; chains were unpaired. Study observations and caveats: In VDJdb matching, anti-spike CD8 responses were favored while private and CD4 specificities went missing.

The TCR library protocol was used to attach unique molecular identifiers. These identifiers were attached to individual cDNA molecules. One entry per CDR3 protein results from TCRdb running MiXCR on the 5' RACE reads. Counted here are about 60,000 distinct CDR3 sequences, roughly 5.9% occurring once; the ten biggest clones make up approximately 6.3%. This clonotype was recorded at least ten times. The target antigen is unknown. Germline V gene data show CDR1 as SQVTM and CDR2 as ANQGSEA. The germline V and J ends were trimmed by 7 bases and 0 bases, with 10 bases remaining between them. The length of the CDR3 is 12 residues.

This receptor was taken from an adult who was a healthcare worker with PCR-confirmed SARS-CoV-2 infection or an uninfected control (not recorded which). The rearrangement uses TRBV29-1 and TRBJ2-7; TRBD2 is a possible D gene (6 bases). The material sequenced was whole blood. The CDR3 DNA sequence: TGCAGCGGGTACGGGAGCTCCTACGAGCAGTACTTC. Translated: CSGYGSSYEQYF.